This T cell receptor (beta chain) was identified in a study of CD8 T cells in Susac syndrome (dated by TCRdb to about 2019). The study in broad terms: The study used repertoire sequencing to test whether antigen drove CD8+ T cell activation and differentiation in Susac syndrome. CD8+ T cell repertoire clonality was compared between more than ten healthy donors, around 14 Susac syndrome patients and 15 multiple sclerosis patients. Overall study results and their limits: The TCR sequencing and HLA analysis was acknowledged to have included a relatively small number of individuals.

RNA was extracted using the RNeasy kit, and roughly 0.5 to 1 ug of the RNA was reverse transcribed with random hexamers. The immunoSEQ multiplex PCR assay, which covers 54 Vbeta and 13 Jbeta segments, was used to amplify TCR beta CDR3 regions. PCR amplification bias was corrected using a synthetic template baseline for primer optimization and computational correction. The paper's data handling went like this. Reads were assigned to V, D and J genes according to IMGT and analyzed in immunoSEQ Analyzer, with only productive sequences retained. To calculate clonality, Shannon entropy was normalized by log2 of the number of productive unique sequences and then subtracted from one. For each patient and control, public and private clones were evaluated within the 100 most prevalent clones. Susac-specific clones were defined as absent from healthy and MS cohorts, roughly 1,100 published viral clones and other ImmuneACCESS disease sequences. TCRdb reprocessed the public reads (quality trimming at Q25 with fastp, clone calling with MiXCR) and kept in-frame beta chains. Every CDR3 protein is listed once, alongside the most common genes and DNA of its rows. TCRdb's processing, not the authors', yielded these V and J calls. Within this sample are about 47,000 distinct CDR3 sequences, with over 90% of them counted one time only. The ten top clones hold around 0.38% of the sample.

Peripheral blood CD8+ and CD4+ T cells from healthy donors, Susac syndrome patients and multiple sclerosis patients were profiled using high-throughput TCR beta sequencing. The healthy donors served as controls matched for age and sex. CD8+ TEMRA cells were enriched by FACS, while bulk CD8+ and CD4+ T cells were purified by magnetic negative isolation. Blood was drawn into EDTA tubes, processed within 24 hours, and PBMCs were isolated by density gradient centrifugation. PBMCs intended for TCR sequencing were cryopreserved in liquid nitrogen and were subsequently thawed in a 37 degrees C water bath. The sorted or isolated CD4+, CD8+ and CD8+ TEMRA cells reached a purity of at least 90%. The CDR1 and CDR2 encoded by the germline V gene (reference sequence) are MNHEY and SMNVEV. V lost 7 bases and J lost 2 bases; the stretch between them is 11 bases long. The CDR3 has 13 amino acids, counting the end cysteine and phenylalanine. Only the CDR3 region is kept as DNA, spanning 39 bases read in frame from base 1.

Points on this clonotype: No cognate antigen has been identified for it. Per-base quality was not reported, and no clone a single base away is much larger than it.

Sequencing was done on a sample of CD8+ T cells from PBMCs. This TCR was sampled from a human donor in good health. Rearrangement joined TRBV27 to TRBJ1-1, with no confidently assigned D gene. The DNA sequence follows: TGTGCCAGCACAACGGGATTTAACACTGAAGCTTTCTTT. This codes for CASTTGFNTEAFF.